A single sample is the source of the 20 T cell receptor beta chains below, sequenced in a study of graft-versus-host responses after intestinal transplantation. Clones were read by immunoSEQ multiplex PCR, and TCRdb kept only the in-frame ones, dropping some. This table has just under 65,000 clones, 89% appearing once. Once graft tissue had been processed, intraepithelial and lamina propria lymphocytes were released. The sequencing here drew on ileum tissue, taken 350 to 400 days after transplant. The source is a human patient who received an intestinal transplant, so some T cells may come from the graft donor.

The sample holds one count of this clone. The chain is built from TRBV7-8 and TRBJ2-1, with D maybe TRBD2 (5 bases). V lost 0 bases and J lost 8, with 17 bases in between. The CDR3 sequence is 16 residues long. Germline assignment: CDR1 SGHVS and CDR2 FQNEAQ. CDR3 nucleotide sequence: TGTGCCAGCAGCTTAGCCCGAGCGGAGGCAGGCGATGAGCAGTTCTTC. Amino acid sequence: CASSLARAEAGDEQFF. Variable domain in full (rest from reference TRBV7-8 and TRBJ2-1): GAGVSQSPRYKVAKRGQDVALRCDPISGHVSLFWYQQALGQGPEFLTYFQNEAQLDKSGLPSDRFFAERPEGSVSTLKIQRTQQEDSAVYLCASSLARAEAGDEQFFGPGTRLTVL.

The chain uses TRBV11-2 and TRBJ1-1; D possibly corresponds to TRBD1 (5 bases). The germline V gene has CDR1 SGHAT and CDR2 FQNNGV. CDR3 size: 13 residues. Trimming removed 5 bases at V and 2 bases at J, with 9 bases between. CDR3 DNA sequence: TGTGCCAGCAGCCCCCGGGACAACACTGAAGCTTTCTTT. Translation gives CASSPRDNTEAFF. Filled out from reference TRBV11-2 and TRBJ1-1, the complete variable domain reads EAGVAQSPRYKIIEKRQSVAFWCNPISGHATLYWYQQILGQGPKLLIQFQNNGVVDDSQLPKDRFSAERLKGVDSTLKIQPAKLEDSAVYLCASSPRDNTEAFFGQGTRLTVV.

This chain links TRBV29-1 with TRBJ2-2; 10 nucleotides align to TRBD1. V dropped 6 bases and J dropped 4; count of bases not matched to a gene: 5. CDR1 SQVTM and CDR2 ANQGSEA come from the germline V gene. The CDR3 has 14 residues. The CDR3 DNA follows: TGCAGCGTGATGACAGGGGGCGGCACCGGGGAGCTGTTTTTT. This encodes CSVMTGGGTGELFF.

The V gene is TRBV27, the J gene TRBJ1-2, with TRBD1 as a possible D gene (5 bases). The V gene's germline CDR1 is MNHEY and CDR2 SMNVEV (reference sequence). V was trimmed by 0 bases and J by 2 bases, leaving 16 bases between them. CDR3 length: 17 residues. The CDR3 nucleotides read TGTGCCAGCAGTTTATCGGACGGTAGGGGCAGAAACTATGGCTACACCTTC. It encodes CASSLSDGRGRNYGYTF.

The chain uses TRBV27 and TRBJ2-7; TRBD1 aligns across 8 bases. The CDR3 spans 16 residues. V shed 4 bases and J 5 bases; nucleotides not matched to a gene: 13. Germline CDR1 reads MNHEY; CDR2 reads SMNVEV (reference sequence). The CDR3 sequence is CASSSGPLTGADEQYF. DNA of the CDR3: TGTGCCAGCAGTTCAGGCCCCCTGACAGGGGCTGACGAGCAGTACTTC.

The V call is TRBV9, the J call TRBJ1-2; D gene unclear. The CDR3 consists of 15 residues. Trimming took off 0 bases at V and 1 base at J, with 10 bases between the two ends. Per germline, CDR1 SGDLS and CDR2 YYNGEE. This CDR3 is CASSVGILNNYGYTF. For the CDR3, the DNA is TGTGCCAGCAGCGTAGGGATACTGAATAACTATGGCTACACCTTC.

The gene calls are TRBV6-5 and TRBJ1-3; D is undetermined. The CDR3 loop spans 13 amino acids. Germline assignment: CDR1 MNHEY and CDR2 SVGAGI. Trimming took off 10 bases at V and 0 bases at J, with 10 bases between the two ends. CDR3 in amino acids: CATTASSGNTIYF. CDR3 bases: TGTGCCACCACAGCGAGCTCTGGAAACACCATATATTTT.

This clone was recorded a few times. The chain carries TRBV6-6 and TRBJ1-2; D is undetermined. This CDR3 contains 14 residues. From germline, CDR1 is MNHNY and CDR2 SVGAGI (reference sequence). V dropped 6 bases and J dropped 5 bases, with 16 bases sitting between them. Written as DNA, the CDR3 is TGTGCCAGCAGGGCCGTCGGGCAGTTTTATGGCTACACCTTC. Translation gives CASRAVGQFYGYTF.

Comments on this clone: The sample contains more than one DNA sequence encoding this CDR3. As DNA, the CDR3 is TGTGCCAGCAGCTTAAGGAGCTACACCTTC. It encodes CASSLRSYTF. The rearrangement links TRBV7-9 to TRBJ1-2; D gene ambiguous. CDR3 size: 10 residues. CDR1 and CDR2 (germline): SEHNR, FQNEAQ (reference sequence). Trimming removed 2 bases at V and 9 bases at J, with 4 bases between.

This clone is a singleton in its sample. The chain links TRBV4-1 to TRBJ2-7; 9 nucleotides align to TRBD2. The CDR3 contains 17 residues. The junction had 8 bases not matched to a gene; V was cut back by 2 bases and J by 0 bases. Germline V gene sequence: CDR1 MGHRA, CDR2 YSYEKL. The CDR3, as DNA: TGCGCCAGCAGCCAATCCTTTAGCGGGGGCCTCTCCTACGAGCAGTACTTC. It codes for CASSQSFSGGLSYEQYF.

The rearrangement uses TRBV6-5 and TRBJ2-5; D is perhaps TRBD1 (5 bases). Trimming took off 7 bases at V and 3 bases at J, with 15 bases between the two ends. This CDR3 has 14 amino acids. CDR1 is MNHEY, CDR2 SVGAGI, per germline. Here the CDR3 reads CASNAGFVKETQYF. The CDR3 DNA is TGTGCCAGCAATGCAGGGTTCGTGAAAGAGACCCAGTACTTC.

This clone showed up just once. The genes are TRBV2 and TRBJ1-2, with D unclear. CDR3 length equals 11 residues. The germline V gene has CDR1 SNHLY and CDR2 FYNNEI. Trimming took off 0 bases at V and 7 bases at J, with 3 bases between the two ends. The CDR3 region has the DNA TGTGCCAGCAGTGAAGCAAGTGGCTACACCTTC. This gives the protein CASSEASGYTF.

J is TRBJ2-2 and V is TRBV11-3; D perhaps matches TRBD2 (6 bases). The germline gives CDR1 SGHNT, CDR2 YENEEA. This CDR3 spans 15 amino acids. V was pared by 1 base and J by 6 bases, with 12 bases between. The CDR3 bases are TGTGCCAGCAGCTTAGGACTAGGAAAGGCCGGGGAGCTGTTTTTT. Encoded protein: CASSLGLGKAGELFF.

V usage is TRBV29-1 and J usage is TRBJ1-4; no firm D call. In germline, CDR1 is SQVTM, CDR2 ANQGSEA. Trimming removed 7 bases at V and 6 bases at J, with 15 bases between. The CDR3 is 13 residues long. This CDR3 reads CSASLSNDEKLFF. Here the CDR3 DNA reads TGCAGCGCCTCGCTATCGAACGATGAAAAACTGTTTTTT.

The rearrangement joins TRBV4-1 to TRBJ1-1; the D gene is possibly TRBD1 (5 bases). Germline loops: CDR1 MGHRA, CDR2 YSYEKL. The CDR3 contains 13 residues. V lost 5 bases and J 3 bases, leaving 10 bases between the germline ends. CDR3 residues: CASSSTGYTEAFF. CDR3 in DNA: TGCGCCAGCAGCTCCACAGGATACACTGAAGCTTTCTTT.

The chain carries TRBV28 and TRBJ2-1; D might be TRBD1 (6 bases). The CDR3 spans 12 residues. CDR1 MDHEN and CDR2 SYDVKM come from the germline V gene. V lost 4 bases, J lost 15 bases, and 16 bases lay in between. CDR3 residues: CASSSPGWGRFF. The CDR3 coding sequence is TGTGCCAGCAGTTCGCCCGGCTGGGGGCGGTTCTTC.

This clone was recorded a few times. The genes are TRBV7-9 and TRBJ2-7; D is possibly TRBD1 or TRBD2 (6 bases each). This CDR3 spans 13 amino acids. CDR1 and CDR2 (germline): SEHNR, FQNEAQ (reference sequence). Trimming removed 5 bases at V and 7 bases at J, with 15 bases between. CDR3 loop: CASSQGGLGEQYF. For the CDR3, the DNA is TGTGCCAGCAGCCAAGGGGGGTTAGGAGAGCAGTACTTC.

The chain uses TRBV6-4 and TRBJ2-3; TRBD2 is a possible D gene (6 bases). The germline CDR1 and CDR2 sequences are MRHNA and SNTAGT. Between the trimmed V and J ends, which lost 4 bases and 0 bases, there was a span of 11 bases. CDR3 length: 15 residues. The DNA of the CDR3 is TGTGCCAGCAGTGCGGGACTCTTTAGCACAGATACGCAGTATTTT. It encodes CASSAGLFSTDTQYF.

J is TRBJ1-2 and V is TRBV30; D uncertain. This CDR3 is 14 amino acids long. The germline V and J ends were trimmed by 4 bases and 5 bases, with 17 bases remaining between them. The germline CDR1 and CDR2 sequences are GTSNPN and SVGIG (reference sequence). For the CDR3, the DNA is TGTGCCTGGACCTCTCTCGTCAAAGGGTATGGCTACACCTTC. Protein sequence: CAWTSLVKGYGYTF.

The rearrangement uses TRBV5-1 and TRBJ2-3, with 10 positions matching TRBD2. The CDR3 runs 16 residues. Germline loops: CDR1 SGHRS, CDR2 YFSETQ. V lost 0 bases, J lost 5 bases, and 6 bases stayed unmatched. In DNA form, the CDR3 reads TGCGCCAGCAGCTTGGCCCTAGCGGGAGCGAGAGATACGCAGTATTTT. Protein sequence: CASSLALAGARDTQYF.